This T cell receptor (beta chain) was sequenced for a study of shared T cell receptors in the human thymus. In germline, CDR1 is MNHNY, CDR2 SVGAGI (reference sequence). Deletions cut 4 bases from V and 6 bases from J, with 13 bases between. The CDR3 has 13 amino acids. This clone was counted only a few times. Some clones are missing from TCRdb's copy, which holds only in-frame ones; the method was immunoSEQ multiplex PCR. The top ten hold roughly 0.0094% of the sample, which has hundreds of thousands of clones, over 75% seen once. These same data were also listed under a study on human thymus T cells. From that study: Usage of V and J genes appeared biased in thymic and blood repertoires. Reports from related research described highly overlapping thymic repertoires among unrelated individuals.

The sequencing input was thymocytes. The clonotype originates from a boy younger than two with a congenital heart defect. The chain combines TRBV6-6 with TRBJ2-7, with D perhaps TRBD1 (6 bases). The CDR3: CASSSGDDGEQYF. CDR3 coding DNA: TGTGCCAGCAGTTCAGGGGATGATGGCGAGCAGTACTTC.